The clone carrying this T cell receptor (beta chain) showed up just once. Its antigen is as yet unknown. The sample is drawn from a study of cytotoxic CD8 clonotypes in ibrutinib-treated CLL. About the research overall: IGHV unmutated 17 to 18; relapsed/refractory 11; treatment-naive about 15. General observations from the study: Increased clonality at ibrutinib response gave way to a return toward baseline at progression. Public clonotypes were rare and shrank or held steady on treatment.

The targeted sequencing depth was 1 in 200,000 to 1 in 1 million T cells. Sequencing used immunoSEQ multiplex PCR; TCRdb keeps in-frame clones, though not all of them. This table holds 160,000 or so clones, about 88% found once. The origin of this receptor is a human donor with chronic lymphocytic leukemia. Sequenced material: PBMCs, taken at disease progression, from a patient treated with ibrutinib.

The CDR3 loop is CASSSLYYEQYF. The CDR3 DNA reads TGTGCCAGCAGTTCACTTTACTACGAGCAGTACTTC. The V gene is TRBV6-5, the J gene TRBJ2-7; D remains ambiguous. The CDR3 runs to 12 residues. V lost 4 bases and J lost 3, with 7 bases in between. CDR1 and CDR2 (germline): MNHEY, SVGAGI.